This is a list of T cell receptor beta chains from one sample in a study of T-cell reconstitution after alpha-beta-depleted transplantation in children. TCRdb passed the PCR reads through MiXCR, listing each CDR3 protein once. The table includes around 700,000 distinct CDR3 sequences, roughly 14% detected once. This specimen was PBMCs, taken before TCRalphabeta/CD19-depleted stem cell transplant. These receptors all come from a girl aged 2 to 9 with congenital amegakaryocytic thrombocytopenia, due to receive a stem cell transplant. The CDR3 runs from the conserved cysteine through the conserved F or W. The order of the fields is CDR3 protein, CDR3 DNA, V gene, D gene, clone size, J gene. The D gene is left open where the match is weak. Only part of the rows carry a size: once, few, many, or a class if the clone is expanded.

CASSFGGAGELFF,TGCGCCAGCAGCTTTGGAGGTGCCGGGGAGCTGTTTTTT,TRBV5-1,-,many,TRBJ2-2
CASTLLVGLEGSGELFF,TGTGCCAGCACCCTCTTGGTGGGACTAGAAGGTAGCGGGGAGCTGTTTTTT,TRBV5-5,TRBD2,-,TRBJ2-2
CATSRWGARGLGYTEAFF,TGTGCCACCAGCAGGTGGGGGGCGCGAGGACTTGGTTACACTGAAGCTTTCTTT,TRBV15,-,few,TRBJ1-1
CSARSPPNGLYNSPLHF,TGCAGTGCTAGAAGTCCCCCGAATGGCCTTTATAATTCACCCCTCCACTTT,TRBV20-1,-,many,TRBJ1-6
CASSLSTFAGANVLTF,TGCGCCAGCAGTCTTAGTACTTTCGCTGGGGCCAACGTCCTGACTTTC,TRBV5-1,-,few,TRBJ2-6
CASSHDSGETYEQYF,TGTGCCAGCAGCCATGACTCAGGGGAGACCTACGAGCAGTACTTC,TRBV7-9,-,few,TRBJ2-7
CASSLKDSLISTEAFF,TGCGCCAGCAGCTTGAAAGACAGCCTAATATCCACTGAAGCTTTCTTT,TRBV5-1,-,few,TRBJ1-1
CASSPQGAGNTIYF,TGTGCCAGCAGTCCACAGGGGGCTGGAAACACCATATATTTT,TRBV6-1,TRBD1,many,TRBJ1-3
CAISEGAGGGDEQYF,TGTGCCATCAGTGAGGGCGCAGGGGGTGGTGATGAGCAGTACTTC,TRBV10-3,TRBD1,-,TRBJ2-7
CASGYGGTDTQYF,TGTGCCAGCGGGTACGGCGGCACAGATACGCAGTATTTT,TRBV12-3/TRBV12-4,-,many,TRBJ2-3
CASSLESSGSPPVEQYF,TGCGCCAGCAGCTTGGAATCTAGCGGGAGCCCCCCGGTCGAGCAGTACTTC,TRBV5-1,TRBD2,-,TRBJ2-7